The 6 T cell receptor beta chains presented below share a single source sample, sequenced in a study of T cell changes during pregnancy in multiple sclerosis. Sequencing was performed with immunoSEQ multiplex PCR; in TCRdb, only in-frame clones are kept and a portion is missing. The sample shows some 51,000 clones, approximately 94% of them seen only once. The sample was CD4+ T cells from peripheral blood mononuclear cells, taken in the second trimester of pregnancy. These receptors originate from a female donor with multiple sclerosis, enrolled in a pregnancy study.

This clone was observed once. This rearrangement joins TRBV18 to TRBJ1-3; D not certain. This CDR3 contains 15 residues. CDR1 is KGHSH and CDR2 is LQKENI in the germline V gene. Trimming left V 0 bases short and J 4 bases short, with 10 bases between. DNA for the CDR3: TGTGCCAGCTCACCACCGGAGGGAAGAGGAAACACCATATATTTT. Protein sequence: CASSPPEGRGNTIYF. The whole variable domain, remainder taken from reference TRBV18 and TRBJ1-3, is NAGVMQNPRHLVRRRGQEARLRCSPMKGHSHVYWYRQLPEEGLKFMVYLQKENIIDESGMPKERFSAEFPKEGPSILRIQQVVRGDSAAYFCASSPPEGRGNTIYFGEGSWLTVV.

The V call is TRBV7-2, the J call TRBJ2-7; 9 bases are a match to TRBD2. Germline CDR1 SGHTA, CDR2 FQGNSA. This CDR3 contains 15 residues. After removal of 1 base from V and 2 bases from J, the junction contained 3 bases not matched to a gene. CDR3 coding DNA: TGTGCCAGCAGCTTAGACGCGGGGGGGGCCTACGAGCAGTACTTC. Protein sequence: CASSLDAGGAYEQYF. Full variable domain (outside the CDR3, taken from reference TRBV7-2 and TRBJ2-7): GAGVSQSPSNKVTEKGKDVELRCDPISGHTALYWYRQSLGQGLEFLIYFQGNSAPDKSGLPSDRFSAERTGGSVSTLTIQRTQQEDSAVYLCASSLDAGGAYEQYFGPGTRLTVT.

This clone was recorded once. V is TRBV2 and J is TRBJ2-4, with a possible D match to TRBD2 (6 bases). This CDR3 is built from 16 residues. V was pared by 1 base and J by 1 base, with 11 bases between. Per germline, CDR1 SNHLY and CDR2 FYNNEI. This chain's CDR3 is CASSEGGGKAKNIQYF. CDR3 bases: TGTGCCAGCAGTGAAGGAGGAGGGAAGGCCAAAAACATTCAGTACTTC.

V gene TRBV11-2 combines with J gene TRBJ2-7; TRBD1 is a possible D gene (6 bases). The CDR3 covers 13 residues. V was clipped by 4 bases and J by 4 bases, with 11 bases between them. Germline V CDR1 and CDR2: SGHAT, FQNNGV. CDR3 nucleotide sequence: TGTGCCAGCAGCTACTCCGACAGGTACGAGCAGTACTTC. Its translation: CASSYSDRYEQYF.

CDR3: CASSLNSGGPSEQYF. DNA of the CDR3: TGTGCCAGCAGCCTAAATAGCGGGGGGCCCTCCGAGCAGTACTTC. The chain uses TRBV7-9 and TRBJ2-7, with TRBD2 matching 10 bases. CDR3 length: 15 amino acids. After removal of 5 bases from V and 6 bases from J, the junction contained 10 bases not matched to a gene. Germline V CDR1 and CDR2: SEHNR, FQNEAQ (reference sequence).

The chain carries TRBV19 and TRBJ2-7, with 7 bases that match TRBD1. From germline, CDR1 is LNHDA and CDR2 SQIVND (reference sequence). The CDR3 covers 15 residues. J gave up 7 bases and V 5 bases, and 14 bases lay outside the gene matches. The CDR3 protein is CASSLSRQGVGEQYF. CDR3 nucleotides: TGTGCCAGTAGTTTATCCAGACAGGGTGTGGGGGAGCAGTACTTC. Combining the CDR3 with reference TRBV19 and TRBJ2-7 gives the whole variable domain DGGITQSPKYLFRKEGQNVTLSCEQNLNHDAMYWYRQDPGQGLRLIYYSQIVNDFQKGDIAEGYSVSREKKESFPLTVTSAQKNPTAFYLCASSLSRQGVGEQYFGPGTRLTVT.